Presented here are 4 T cell receptor beta chains from one specimen sequenced in a study of T cell changes during pregnancy in multiple sclerosis. Here immunoSEQ multiplex PCR was the method, and the copy in TCRdb shows in-frame clones only, minus some. The sample includes around 56,000 clones, 90% of them seen just once. Material: peripheral blood, obtained in the first trimester of pregnancy. The receptors originated from a female donor in good health, enrolled as a control in a pregnancy study.

This chain connects TRBV28 to TRBJ1-1; maybe TRBD1 (6 bases). Germline CDR1 MDHEN, CDR2 SYDVKM. V dropped 4 bases and J dropped 5 bases, with 14 bases sitting between them. The length of the CDR3 is 14 residues. CDR3 nucleotides: TGTGCCAGCAGTTACCCAGGGGACGGTACTGAAGCTTTCTTT. It yields the protein CASSYPGDGTEAFF.

The CDR3 DNA is TGTGCCAGCAGTATCACATTCGGGGGTGAAAAACTGTTTTTT. It translates to CASSITFGGEKLFF. The chain is built from TRBV28 and TRBJ1-4; the D gene is possibly TRBD1 (5 bases). Per the germline V gene, CDR1 is MDHEN and CDR2 is SYDVKM. Trimming removed 5 bases from V and 7 bases from J, with 14 bases in between. This CDR3 region has 14 residues.

This chain links TRBV2 with TRBJ1-1; a possible D gene is TRBD1 (5 bases). V gave up 6 bases and J gave up 0 bases, with 8 bases separating them. There are 13 residues in the CDR3. Germline V gene data show CDR1 as SNHLY and CDR2 as FYNNEI. The DNA of the CDR3 is TGTGCCAGCAGCCAGGGATTGAACACTGAAGCTTTCTTT. Translated: CASSQGLNTEAFF.

This chain connects TRBV19 to TRBJ2-7, with 12 bases fitting TRBD2. V trimming: 1 base; J trimming: 3 bases; junction bases outside the gene matches: 1. The CDR3 length is 15 residues. The germline V gene encodes CDR1 LNHDA and CDR2 SQIVND (reference sequence). CDR3 DNA: TGTGCCAGTAGTATAGGGACTAGCGGGATCTACGAGCAGTACTTC. As protein: CASSIGTSGIYEQYF.